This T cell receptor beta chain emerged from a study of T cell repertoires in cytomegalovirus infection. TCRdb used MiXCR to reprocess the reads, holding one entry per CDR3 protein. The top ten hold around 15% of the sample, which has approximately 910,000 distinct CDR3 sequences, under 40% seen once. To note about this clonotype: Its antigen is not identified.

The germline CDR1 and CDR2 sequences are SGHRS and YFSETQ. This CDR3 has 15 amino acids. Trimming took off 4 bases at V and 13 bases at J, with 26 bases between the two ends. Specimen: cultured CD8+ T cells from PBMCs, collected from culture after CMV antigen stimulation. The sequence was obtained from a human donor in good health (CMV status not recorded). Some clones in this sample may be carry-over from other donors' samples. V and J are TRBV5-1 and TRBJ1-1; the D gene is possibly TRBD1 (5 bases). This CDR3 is CASSRTGTSRPNGFF. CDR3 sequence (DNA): TGCGCCAGCAGCAGAACCGGGACCTCTAGACCCAATGGTTTCTTT.